This TCR beta chain was found in a study of blood T cell repertoires in COVID-19 (dated by TCRdb to 2018 to 2020). In the study overall: Collaborator samples came from the United States, Italy and Spain and covered acute and convalescent phases of COVID-19. The material from the prospective study consisted of cDNA or gDNA derived from T cells, B-cell-depleted T cells, or PBMCs. Subjects who had been exposed to COVID-19, were actively infected with it, or had recovered from it provided the deeply sampled blood TCRbeta repertoires that made up the dataset. A freely available public database, intended as a resource for researchers studying the immune response to SARS-CoV-2, is where the repertoires were released. The samples were drawn from two sources: the first 160 participants of the ongoing ImmuneRACE study, and some 1,300 subjects contributed by 6 global collaborators. Sample metadata almost always included a de-identified subject ID, COVID-19 status, age in years and sex. Where available, HLA class I and class II types were obtained from metadata supplied by the sample provider rather than from assay-based typing.

Overall study outcomes, separate from this receptor: The quantity of clinical and demographic metadata differed by source and by participant and was supplied without curation.

From the cysteine through the phenylalanine, the CDR3 covers 16 amino acids. Just the 48-base CDR3 DNA is kept, in frame starting at base 1. As encoded in the germline V gene, CDR1 is SGHVS while CDR2 is FNYEAQ. V gives up 5 bases and J gives up 4 bases, and the segment between their germline ends measures 15 bases. Whole blood was collected in K2EDTA tubes by collaborating institutions according to the institutions' own protocols. For TCRbeta analysis, collaborator samples were shipped as frozen whole blood, as isolated PBMCs, or as DNA extracted from either sample type. The immunoSEQ Assay, a bias-controlled multiplex PCR, was used to amplify TCRbeta CDR3 regions from genomic DNA. The published analysis was carried out like this. The number of nucleated cells in each sample was estimated from the amplification of reference gene primers within the assay. To quantify the absolute abundance of each unique TCRbeta CDR3 rearrangement, sequence reads were collapsed and filtered. For each sample, productive Simpson clonality was calculated as the square root of Simpson's diversity index over productive rearrangements. TCRdb re-hosts the immuneACCESS table, in-frame sequences only. Its copies lack some clones; in the studies checked, an unresolved V gene accounts for under half of them, and the cause for the rest is not known. V, J and clone size are taken as reported in that table, and D and trimming were inferred from the DNA itself. For this sample the table gives about 100,000 clones, of which about 80% were detected only once. The ten most abundant clones make up 12% of the sample.

This clone has a handful of counts. It lacks a known antigen. No base quality values were provided; no much bigger clone lies one nucleotide off. The sample was peripheral blood. This receptor was taken from a woman in her seventies with acute or convalescent COVID-19. The rearranged segments are TRBV7-6 and TRBJ2-6; TRBD2 is a weak D gene call, 5 bases matching. The DNA is as follows: TGTGCCAGCAGCCCATTGTCGGGGTCCGGGGCCAACGTCCTGACTTTC. It is translated as CASSPLSGSGANVLTF.